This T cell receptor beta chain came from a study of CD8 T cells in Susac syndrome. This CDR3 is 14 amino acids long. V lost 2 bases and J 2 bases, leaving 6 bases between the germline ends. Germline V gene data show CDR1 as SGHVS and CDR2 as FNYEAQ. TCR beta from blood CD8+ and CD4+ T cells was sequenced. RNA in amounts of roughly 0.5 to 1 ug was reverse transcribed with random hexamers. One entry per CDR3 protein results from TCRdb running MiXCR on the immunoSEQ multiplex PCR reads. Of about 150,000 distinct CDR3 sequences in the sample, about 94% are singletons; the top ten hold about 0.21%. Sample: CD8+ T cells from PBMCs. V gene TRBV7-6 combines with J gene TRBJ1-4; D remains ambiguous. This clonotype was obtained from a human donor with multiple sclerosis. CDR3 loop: CASSLRPTNEKLFF. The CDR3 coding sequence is TGTGCCAGCAGCTTAAGACCTACTAATGAAAAACTGTTTTTT. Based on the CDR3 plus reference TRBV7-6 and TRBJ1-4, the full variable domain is GAGVSQSPRYKVTKRGQDVALRCDPISGHVSLYWYRQALGQGPEFLTYFNYEAQQDKSGLPNDRFSAERPEGSISTLTIQRTEQRDSAMYRCASSLRPTNEKLFFGSGTQLSVL.